This T cell receptor beta chain was identified in a study of PD-L1 blockade in urothelial cancer. About the research overall: Patients had undergone 0 to 3 prior chemotherapy regimens. Blood analysis took place 3 weeks (second dose) and 6 weeks after treatment start.

Added to each PCR by spiking were synthetic TCR analog templates. Repertoires were generated with immunoSEQ multiplex PCR, while TCRdb's copy carries only in-frame clones and drops some. The table has around 70,000 clones, roughly 88% seen once; the top ten hold under 6%. As for time point: pretreatment peripheral blood. Individual patients had between 1 and 8 samples, taken pretreatment and on-treatment. The J segment lost 2 bases and the V segment lost 0 bases, leaving 5 bases of the junction unmatched. Germline V gene sequence: CDR1 SGDLS, CDR2 YYNGEE. This CDR3 comprises 16 residues. The chain combines TRBV9 with TRBJ2-7; TRBD2 aligns across 10 bases. The clonotype originates from a man in his sixties or seventies with urothelial cancer. The starting material was PBMCs, obtained around atezolizumab (anti-PD-L1) treatment. This CDR3 is CASSVEPSGRPYEQYF. CDR3 DNA: TGTGCCAGCAGCGTAGAGCCTAGCGGGAGACCCTACGAGCAGTACTTC.